The 3 T cell receptor beta chains below were found in one sample sequenced in a study of blood T cell repertoires in COVID-19. Profiled with immunoSEQ multiplex PCR; TCRdb holds only in-frame clones, not every one. The sample shows some 350,000 clones, roughly 90% of them seen only once. The specimen was peripheral blood. The receptors come from a man younger than 35 with active or convalescent COVID-19.

J is TRBJ1-3 and V is TRBV28; TRBD1 might be the D (5 bases). Looked up from germline, CDR1 is MDHEN and CDR2 is SYDVKM. V was trimmed by 7 bases and J by 5 bases, leaving 18 bases between them. The CDR3 runs 15 residues. The CDR3 here is CASTVGGTLRNTIYF. In DNA form, the CDR3 reads TGTGCCAGCACCGTCGGCGGGACGCTGAGAAACACCATATATTTT. The full variable domain, its missing parts supplied by reference TRBV28 and TRBJ1-3, is DVKVTQSSRYLVKRTGEKVFLECVQDMDHENMFWYRQDPGLGLRLIYFSYDVKMKEKGDIPEGYSVSREKKERFSLILESASTNQTSMYLCASTVGGTLRNTIYFGEGSWLTVV.

The chain combines TRBV30 with TRBJ2-6; no firm D call. This CDR3 is built from 13 residues. V was clipped by 6 bases and J by 2 bases, with 8 bases between them. Germline V lookup: CDR1 GTSNPN, CDR2 SVGIG (reference sequence). The CDR3 nucleotides read TGTGCCTGCCGGGTGACTGGGGCCAACGTCCTGACTTTC. Protein sequence: CACRVTGANVLTF.

V is TRBV3-1 (or the pseudogene TRBV3-2) and J is TRBJ2-3; the match to TRBD2 covers 8 bases. The CDR3 runs to 16 residues. V shed 0 bases and J 5 bases; nucleotides not matched to a gene: 7. Germline V gene sequence: CDR1 LGHDT, CDR2 YNNKEL (reference sequence). The CDR3: CASSQDLLGLGDTQYF. The CDR3 nucleotides are TGTGCCAGCAGCCAAGATTTGTTGGGACTAGGAGATACGCAGTATTTT.